This T cell receptor beta chain stems from a study of T-cell memory formation after mild COVID-19 (dated by TCRdb to the early 2020s). About the study as a whole: Most TCR sequence clusters were specific to one of the two donors. In a couple of donors, T-cell clones that expanded and contracted after mild COVID-19 were followed by sequencing TCRalpha and TCRbeta repertoires longitudinally. The cohort comprised two young, previously healthy adult volunteers, one female and one male.

Ficoll-Paque density gradient centrifugation was the method used to isolate PBMCs. For sequencing, an Illumina NovaSeq 6000 was employed. TCRalpha and TCRbeta cDNA libraries were built by 5'RACE with constant-segment primers, adding sample barcodes and unique molecular identifiers. RNA was extracted from every sample with Trizol reagent. Libraries were amplified in two PCR steps, with a second sample barcode and Illumina TruSeq adapters added in the second step. Libraries were sequenced on an Illumina NovaSeq with 2 x 150 bp paired-end reads. The authors' pipeline ran thus. Reads were demultiplexed and collapsed into UMI-guided consensus sequences with migec v1.2.7. Using mixcr v2.1.11, the UMI consensuses were aligned to TRA and TRB V and J templates and assembled into clonotypes. A clonotype was counted as expanded or contracted only when both edgeR and NoisET called the clonotype significant, with the noise models trained on biological replicates. For edgeR calls, the cutoffs were a false discovery rate-adjusted p below 0.01 and a log2 fold-change threshold of 1. PCA with hierarchical clustering of max-normalized trajectories of the 1000 most abundant clonotypes was used as exploratory dynamics analysis. Each responding clone was given a CD4 or CD8 phenotype based on the CD4+ and CD8+ repertoires, which had been sequenced separately. The public reads were run again by TCRdb, first through fastp at Q25 and then through MiXCR, and only productive beta chains were kept. Rows with one shared CDR3 protein collapse into an entry with the most common genes and DNA. The V and J calls here are based on TCRdb, not the publication. In all, the sample holds a few hundred thousand distinct CDR3 sequences, and around a sixth of those were seen once. The top ten hold 20% to 25% of the sample.

This clonotype was seen a handful of times. It lacks a known antigen. Base-call qualities are not available, and no considerably larger clone is one nucleotide away. The germline V gene specifies KGHDR as CDR1 and SFDVKD as CDR2. Clipping removes 4 bases from V and 4 bases from J, with 2 as the unmatched junction base count. From its cysteine to its valine, the CDR3 spans 13 amino acids. Only the CDR3 DNA stays, 39 bases, in frame from base 1. What the authors observed across the whole study: Some responding clones were detected in pre-infection memory, which suggested that pre-existing cross-reactive memory T cells had joined the SARS-CoV-2 response. SARS-CoV-2 specificity was not confirmed for the second-wave clones peaking on day 37. Only a couple of mild cases were covered by the study, and larger cohorts that include severe cases with pre-infection samples were considered necessary. Contracting CD4+ clones were found mainly in CM and EM memory subsets, while CD8+ clones were enriched in EMRA. Balanced CD4/CD8 phenotypes were observed for clones contracting from day 15 to 85, whereas a bias towards CD4+ was observed for a second wave of clones expanding from day 15 to 37.

The sample comprised PBMCs or a T cell subset sorted from them (not recorded which). The receptor was derived from a man aged 18 to 35 who had mild COVID-19 (a few samples of this study predate the infection). The sample titles of this study are shuffled in the database, so cell type and time point are left out; the donor was told from shared clones. Here the chain combines TRBV24-1 and TRBJ2-7; 8 bases in the junction line up with TRBD1. The DNA sequence reads TGTGCCACCAGTGAAGACAGGGGATACGAGCAGTACGTC. It specifies CATSEDRGYEQYV.